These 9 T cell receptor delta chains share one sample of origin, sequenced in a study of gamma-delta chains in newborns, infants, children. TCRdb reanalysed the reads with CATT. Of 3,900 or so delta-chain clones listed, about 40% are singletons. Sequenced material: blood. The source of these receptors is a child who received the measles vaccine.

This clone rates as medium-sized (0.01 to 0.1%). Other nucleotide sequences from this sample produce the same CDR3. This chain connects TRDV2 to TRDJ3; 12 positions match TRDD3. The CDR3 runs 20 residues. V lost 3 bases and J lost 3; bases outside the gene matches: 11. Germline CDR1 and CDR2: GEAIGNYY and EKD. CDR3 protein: CACDSPWGWGIRWDTRQMFF. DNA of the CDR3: TGTGCCTGTGACTCACCTTGGGGCTGGGGGATACGCTGGGACACCCGACAGATGTTTTTC.

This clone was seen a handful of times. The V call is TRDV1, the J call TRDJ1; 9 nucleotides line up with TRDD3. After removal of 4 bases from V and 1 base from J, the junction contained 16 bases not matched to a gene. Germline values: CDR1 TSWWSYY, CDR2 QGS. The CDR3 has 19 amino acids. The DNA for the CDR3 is TGTGCTCTTGGGGGGACGCTAGTAGGGGGATACCCTCTCACCGATAAACTCATCTTT. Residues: CALGGTLVGGYPLTDKLIF.

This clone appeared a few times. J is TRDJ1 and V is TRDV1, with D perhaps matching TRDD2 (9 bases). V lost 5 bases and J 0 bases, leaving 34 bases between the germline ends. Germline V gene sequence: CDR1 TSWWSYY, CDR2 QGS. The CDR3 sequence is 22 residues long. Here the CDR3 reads CALGSRPSYVMGDPPYTDKLIF. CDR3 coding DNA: TGTGCTCTTGGGTCCCGGCCTTCCTACGTCATGGGGGATCCTCCGTACACCGATAAACTCATCTTT.

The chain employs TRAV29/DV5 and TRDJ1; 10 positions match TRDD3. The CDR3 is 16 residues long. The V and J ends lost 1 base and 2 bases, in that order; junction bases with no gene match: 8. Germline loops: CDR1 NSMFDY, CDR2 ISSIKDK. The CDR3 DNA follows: TGTGCAGCAAGCTCAGCGGGGGGATACGCGACCGATAAACTCATCTTT. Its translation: CAASSAGGYATDKLIF.

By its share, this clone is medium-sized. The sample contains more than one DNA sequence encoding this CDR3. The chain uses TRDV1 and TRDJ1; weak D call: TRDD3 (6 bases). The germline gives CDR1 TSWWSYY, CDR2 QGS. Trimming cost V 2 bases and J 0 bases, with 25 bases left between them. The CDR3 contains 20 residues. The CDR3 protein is CALGEGGLYYWDFDTDKLIF. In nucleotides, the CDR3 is TGTGCTCTTGGGGAAGGGGGGTTATACTACTGGGACTTTGACACCGATAAACTCATCTTT.

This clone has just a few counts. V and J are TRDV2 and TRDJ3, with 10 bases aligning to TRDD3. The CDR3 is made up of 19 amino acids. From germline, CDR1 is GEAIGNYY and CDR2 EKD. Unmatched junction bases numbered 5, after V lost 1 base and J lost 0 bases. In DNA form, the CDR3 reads TGTGCCTGTGACACTGGGGGATACTCCCGCTCCTGGGACACCCGACAGATGTTTTTC. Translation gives CACDTGGYSRSWDTRQMFF.

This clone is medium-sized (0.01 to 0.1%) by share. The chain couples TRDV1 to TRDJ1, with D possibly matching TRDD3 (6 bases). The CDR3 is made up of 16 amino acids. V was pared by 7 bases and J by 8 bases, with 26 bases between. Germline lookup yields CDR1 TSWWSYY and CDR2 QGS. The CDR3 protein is CALEIGLLDLTGKLIF. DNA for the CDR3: TGTGCTCTTGAAATCGGCCTCCTCGACCTTACTGGGAAACTCATCTTT.

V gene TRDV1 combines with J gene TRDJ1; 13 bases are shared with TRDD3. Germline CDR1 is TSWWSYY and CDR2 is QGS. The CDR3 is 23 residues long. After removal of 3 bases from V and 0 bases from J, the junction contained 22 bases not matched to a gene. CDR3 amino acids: CALGDLPIPHWGIRLTYTDKLIF. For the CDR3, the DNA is TGTGCTCTTGGGGACCTTCCTATTCCTCACTGGGGGATACGCTTGACGTACACCGATAAACTCATCTTT.

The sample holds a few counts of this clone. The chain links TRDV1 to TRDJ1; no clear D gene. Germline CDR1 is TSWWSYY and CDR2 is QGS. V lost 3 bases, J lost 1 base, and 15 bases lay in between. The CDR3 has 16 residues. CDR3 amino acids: CALGESIGAPTDKLIF. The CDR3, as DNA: TGTGCTCTTGGGGAGAGTATCGGGGCCCCCACCGATAAACTCATCTTT.